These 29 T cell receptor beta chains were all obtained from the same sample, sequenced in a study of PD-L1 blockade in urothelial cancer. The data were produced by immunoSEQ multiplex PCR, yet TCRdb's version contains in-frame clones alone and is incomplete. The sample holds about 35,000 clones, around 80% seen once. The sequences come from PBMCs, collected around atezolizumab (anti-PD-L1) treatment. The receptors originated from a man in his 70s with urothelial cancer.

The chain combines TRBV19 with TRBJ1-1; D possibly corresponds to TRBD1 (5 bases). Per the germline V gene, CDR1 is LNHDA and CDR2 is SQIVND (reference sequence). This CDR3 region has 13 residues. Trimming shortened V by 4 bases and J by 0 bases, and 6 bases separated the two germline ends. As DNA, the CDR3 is TGTGCCAGTAGTACACAGGTGAACACTGAAGCTTTCTTT. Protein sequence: CASSTQVNTEAFF.

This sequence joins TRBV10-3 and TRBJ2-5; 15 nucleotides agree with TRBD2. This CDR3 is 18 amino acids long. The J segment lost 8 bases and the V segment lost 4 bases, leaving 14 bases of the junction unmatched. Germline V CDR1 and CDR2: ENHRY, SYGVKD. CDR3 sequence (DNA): TGTGCCATCAGTGGGACTAGCGGGGGGGGGACACTCGCCGGAACCCAGTACTTC. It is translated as CAISGTSGGGTLAGTQYF.

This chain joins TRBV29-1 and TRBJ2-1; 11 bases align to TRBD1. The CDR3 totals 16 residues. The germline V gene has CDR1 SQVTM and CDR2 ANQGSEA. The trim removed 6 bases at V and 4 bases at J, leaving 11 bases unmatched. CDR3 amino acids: CSVRRGTGGGYNEQFF. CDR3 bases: TGCAGCGTCCGAAGAGGGACAGGGGGTGGATACAATGAGCAGTTCTTC.

The CDR3 nucleotides are TGTGCCAGCAGCTTAGCGGGCGAGAGCTCCTACGAGCAGTACTTC. This gives the protein CASSLAGESSYEQYF. The J gene is TRBJ2-7, the V gene TRBV7-2; no clear D. This CDR3 contains 15 residues. Germline V gives CDR1 SGHTA, CDR2 FQGNSA. V lost 0 bases, J lost 0 bases, and 9 bases lay in between.

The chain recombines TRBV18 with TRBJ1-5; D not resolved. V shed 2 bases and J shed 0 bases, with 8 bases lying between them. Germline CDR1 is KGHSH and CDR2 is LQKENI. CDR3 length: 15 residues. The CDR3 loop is CASSPARNSNQPQHF. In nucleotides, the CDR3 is TGTGCCAGCTCACCAGCCAGAAATAGCAATCAGCCCCAGCATTTT.

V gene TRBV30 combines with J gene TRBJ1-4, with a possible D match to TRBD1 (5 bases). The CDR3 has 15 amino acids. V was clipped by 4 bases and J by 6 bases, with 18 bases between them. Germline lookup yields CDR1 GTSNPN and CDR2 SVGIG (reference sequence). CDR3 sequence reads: CAWNTGHFSDEKLFF. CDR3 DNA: TGTGCCTGGAACACCGGACATTTCAGTGATGAAAAACTGTTTTTT.

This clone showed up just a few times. The CDR3 sequence is CATLVFAPGQYSYEQYF. The CDR3 nucleotides read TGTGCCACCCTCGTTTTCGCACCGGGACAGTACTCCTACGAGCAGTACTTC. The chain combines TRBV11-2 with TRBJ2-7; 7 bases map to TRBD1. The CDR3 is 17 residues long. The trim removed 10 bases at V and 0 bases at J, leaving 18 bases unmatched. The germline V gene encodes CDR1 SGHAT and CDR2 FQNNGV.

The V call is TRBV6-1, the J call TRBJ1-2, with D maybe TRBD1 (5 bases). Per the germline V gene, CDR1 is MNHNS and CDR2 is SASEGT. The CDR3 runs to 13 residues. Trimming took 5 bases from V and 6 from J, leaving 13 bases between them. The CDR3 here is CASSRGQGDGYTF. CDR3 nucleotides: TGTGCCAGCAGTAGAGGACAAGGGGATGGCTACACCTTC.

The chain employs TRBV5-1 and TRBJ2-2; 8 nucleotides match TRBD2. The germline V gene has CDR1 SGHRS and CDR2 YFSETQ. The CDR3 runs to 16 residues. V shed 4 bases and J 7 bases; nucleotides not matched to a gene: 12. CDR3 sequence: CASSLSAGGRGGELFF. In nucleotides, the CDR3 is TGCGCCAGCAGCCTTTCGGCGGGGGGAAGAGGCGGGGAGCTGTTTTTT.

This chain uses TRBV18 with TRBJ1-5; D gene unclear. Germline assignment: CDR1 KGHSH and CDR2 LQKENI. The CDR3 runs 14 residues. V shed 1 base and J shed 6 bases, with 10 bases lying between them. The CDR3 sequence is CASSPQGAGQPQHF. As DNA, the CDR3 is TGTGCCAGCTCACCACAGGGAGCCGGTCAGCCCCAGCATTTT.

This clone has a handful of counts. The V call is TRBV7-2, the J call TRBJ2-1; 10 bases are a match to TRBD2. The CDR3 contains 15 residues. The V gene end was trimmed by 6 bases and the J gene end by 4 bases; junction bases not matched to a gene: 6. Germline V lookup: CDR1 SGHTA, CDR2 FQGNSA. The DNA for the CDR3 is TGTGCCAGCAGTCGAGCGGGGGGGACGTACAATGAGCAGTTCTTC. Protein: CASSRAGGTYNEQFF.

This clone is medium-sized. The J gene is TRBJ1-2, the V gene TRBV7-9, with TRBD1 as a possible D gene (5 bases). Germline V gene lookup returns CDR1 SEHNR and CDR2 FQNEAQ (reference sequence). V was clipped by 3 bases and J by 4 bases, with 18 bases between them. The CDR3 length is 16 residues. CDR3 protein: CASSLDTVIRPYGYTF. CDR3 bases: TGTGCCAGCAGCTTGGACACCGTTATAAGACCCTATGGCTACACCTTC.

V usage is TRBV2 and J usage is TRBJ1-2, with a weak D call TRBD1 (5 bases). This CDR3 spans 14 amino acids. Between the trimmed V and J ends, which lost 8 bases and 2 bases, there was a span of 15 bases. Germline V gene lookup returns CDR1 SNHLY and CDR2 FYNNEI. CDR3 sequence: CASQRRDENYGYTF. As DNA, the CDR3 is TGTGCCAGCCAAAGGAGGGACGAAAACTATGGCTACACCTTC.

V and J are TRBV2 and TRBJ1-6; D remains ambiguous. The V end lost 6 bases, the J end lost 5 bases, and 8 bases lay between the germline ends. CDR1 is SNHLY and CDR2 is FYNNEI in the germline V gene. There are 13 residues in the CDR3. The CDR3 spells CASSTMDNSPLHF. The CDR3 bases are TGTGCCAGCAGCACAATGGATAATTCACCCCTCCACTTT. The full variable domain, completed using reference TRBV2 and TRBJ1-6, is EPEVTQTPSHQVTQMGQEVILRCVPISNHLYFYWYRQILGQKVEFLVSFYNNEISEKSEIFDDQFSVERPDGSNFTLKIRSTKLEDSAMYFCASSTMDNSPLHFGNGTRLTVT.

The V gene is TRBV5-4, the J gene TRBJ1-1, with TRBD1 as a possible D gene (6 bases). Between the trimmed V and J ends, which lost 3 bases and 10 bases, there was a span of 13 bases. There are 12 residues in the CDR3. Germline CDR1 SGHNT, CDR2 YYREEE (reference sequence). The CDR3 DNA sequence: TGTGCCAGCAGCTCACAGGGATTAGGAGCTTTCTTT. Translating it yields CASSSQGLGAFF. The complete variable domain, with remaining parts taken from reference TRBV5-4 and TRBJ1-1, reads ETGVTQSPTHLIKTRGQQVTLRCSSQSGHNTVSWYQQALGQGPQFIFQYYREEENGRGNFPPRFSGLQFPNYSSELNVNALELDDSALYLCASSSQGLGAFFGQGTRLTVV.

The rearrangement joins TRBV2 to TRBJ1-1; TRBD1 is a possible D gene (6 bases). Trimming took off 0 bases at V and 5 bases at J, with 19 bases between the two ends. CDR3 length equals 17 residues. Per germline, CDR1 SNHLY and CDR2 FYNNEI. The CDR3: CASSEARARGRRTEAFF. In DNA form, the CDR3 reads TGTGCCAGCAGTGAAGCCCGTGCCAGGGGCAGGAGGACTGAAGCTTTCTTT.

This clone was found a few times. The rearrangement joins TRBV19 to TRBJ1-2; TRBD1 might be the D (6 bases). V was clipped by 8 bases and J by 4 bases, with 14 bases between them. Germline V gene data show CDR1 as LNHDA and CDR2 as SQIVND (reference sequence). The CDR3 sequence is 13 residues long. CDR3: CASGPRDIYGYTF. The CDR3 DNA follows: TGTGCCAGTGGACCTCGGGACATCTATGGCTACACCTTC.

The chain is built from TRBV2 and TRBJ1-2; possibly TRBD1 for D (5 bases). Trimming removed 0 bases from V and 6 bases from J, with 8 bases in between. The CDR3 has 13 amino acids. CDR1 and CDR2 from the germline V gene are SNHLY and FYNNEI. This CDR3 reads CASSEAGGNGYTF. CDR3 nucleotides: TGTGCCAGCAGTGAAGCGGGGGGGAATGGCTACACCTTC.

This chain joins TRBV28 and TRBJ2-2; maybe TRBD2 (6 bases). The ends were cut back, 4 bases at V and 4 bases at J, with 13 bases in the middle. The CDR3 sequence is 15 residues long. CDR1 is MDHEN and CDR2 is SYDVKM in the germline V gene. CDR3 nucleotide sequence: TGTGCCAGCAGTTCCGGAGGGGCCGGCACCGGGGAGCTGTTTTTT. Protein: CASSSGGAGTGELFF.

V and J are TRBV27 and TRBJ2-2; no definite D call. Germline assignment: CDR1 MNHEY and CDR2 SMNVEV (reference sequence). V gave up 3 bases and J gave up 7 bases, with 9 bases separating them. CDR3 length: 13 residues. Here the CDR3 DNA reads TGTGCCAGCAGTTTGCAGGTGGGCGGGGAGCTGTTTTTT. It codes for CASSLQVGGELFF.

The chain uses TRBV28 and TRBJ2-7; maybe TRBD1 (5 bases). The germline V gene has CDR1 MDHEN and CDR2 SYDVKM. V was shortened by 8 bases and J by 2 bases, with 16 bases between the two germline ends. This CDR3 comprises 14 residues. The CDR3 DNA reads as TGTGCCAGCGGGTCCCGACAGCCACCCTACGAGCAGTACTTC. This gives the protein CASGSRQPPYEQYF.

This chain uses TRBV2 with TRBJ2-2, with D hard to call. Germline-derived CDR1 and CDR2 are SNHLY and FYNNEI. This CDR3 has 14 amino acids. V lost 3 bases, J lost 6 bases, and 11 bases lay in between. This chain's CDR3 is CASSDSGSPGELFF. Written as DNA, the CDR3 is TGTGCCAGCAGTGACTCCGGTAGTCCCGGGGAGCTGTTTTTT.

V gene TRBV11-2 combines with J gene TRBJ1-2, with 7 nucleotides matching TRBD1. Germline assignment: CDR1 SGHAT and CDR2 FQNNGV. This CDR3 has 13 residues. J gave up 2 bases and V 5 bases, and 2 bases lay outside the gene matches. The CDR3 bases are TGTGCCAGCAGCGAGACAGGGAACTATGGCTACACCTTC. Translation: CASSETGNYGYTF. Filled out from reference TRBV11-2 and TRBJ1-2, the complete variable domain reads EAGVAQSPRYKIIEKRQSVAFWCNPISGHATLYWYQQILGQGPKLLIQFQNNGVVDDSQLPKDRFSAERLKGVDSTLKIQPAKLEDSAVYLCASSETGNYGYTFGSGTRLTVV.

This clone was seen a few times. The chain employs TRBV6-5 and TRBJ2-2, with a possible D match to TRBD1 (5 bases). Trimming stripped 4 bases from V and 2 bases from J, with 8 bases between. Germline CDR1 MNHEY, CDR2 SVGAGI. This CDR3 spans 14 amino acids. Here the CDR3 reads CASSSDRNTGELFF. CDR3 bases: TGTGCCAGCAGTTCCGACAGAAACACCGGGGAGCTGTTTTTT.

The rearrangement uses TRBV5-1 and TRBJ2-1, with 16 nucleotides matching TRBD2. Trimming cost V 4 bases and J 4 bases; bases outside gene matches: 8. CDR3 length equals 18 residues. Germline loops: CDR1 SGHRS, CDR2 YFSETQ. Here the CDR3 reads CASSPEGLAGGGYNEQFF. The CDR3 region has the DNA TGCGCCAGCAGCCCGGAGGGACTAGCGGGAGGGGGGTACAATGAGCAGTTCTTC.

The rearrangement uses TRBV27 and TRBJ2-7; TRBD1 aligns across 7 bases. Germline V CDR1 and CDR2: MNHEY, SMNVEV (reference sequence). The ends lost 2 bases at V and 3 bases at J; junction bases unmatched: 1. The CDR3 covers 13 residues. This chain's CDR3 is CASSLRQGYEQYF. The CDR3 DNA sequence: TGTGCCAGCAGTTTACGACAGGGCTACGAGCAGTACTTC.

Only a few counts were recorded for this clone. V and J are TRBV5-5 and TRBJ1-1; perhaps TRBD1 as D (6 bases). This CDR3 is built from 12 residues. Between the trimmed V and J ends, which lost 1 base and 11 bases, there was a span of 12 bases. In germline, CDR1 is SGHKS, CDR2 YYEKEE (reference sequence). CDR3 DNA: TGTGCCAGCAGCTTGCAGGGGCCTGGGGCTTTCTTT. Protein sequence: CASSLQGPGAFF.

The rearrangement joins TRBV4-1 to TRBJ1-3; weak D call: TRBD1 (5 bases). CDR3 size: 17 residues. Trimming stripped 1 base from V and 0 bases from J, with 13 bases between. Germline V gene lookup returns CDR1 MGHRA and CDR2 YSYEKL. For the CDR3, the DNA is TGCGCCAGCAGCCAAGTACTCTCAGGGCGCTCTGGAAACACCATATATTTT. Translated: CASSQVLSGRSGNTIYF.

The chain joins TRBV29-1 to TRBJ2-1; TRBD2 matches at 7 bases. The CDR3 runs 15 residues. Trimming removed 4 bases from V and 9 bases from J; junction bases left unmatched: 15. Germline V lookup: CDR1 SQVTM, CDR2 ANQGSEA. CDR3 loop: CSVVGPSGLLSEQFF. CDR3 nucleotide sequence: TGCAGCGTTGTGGGCCCTAGCGGCCTACTTAGTGAGCAGTTCTTC.